The 19 T cell receptor beta chains listed next were all sequenced from one sample in a study of T cell repertoires in cytomegalovirus infection. TCRdb redid the calling of the reads with MiXCR, one entry per CDR3 protein. The table lists roughly 760,000 distinct CDR3 sequences, 35% to 45% of them singletons. Sequencing input: PBMCs. Receptors originate from a human donor in good health (CMV status not recorded). Some clones in this sample may be carry-over from other donors' samples.

J is TRBJ2-2 and V is TRBV27; the match to TRBD1 covers 8 bases. The trim removed 5 bases at V and 3 bases at J, leaving 14 bases unmatched. This CDR3 has 18 residues. Per the germline V gene, CDR1 is MNHEY and CDR2 is SMNVEV (reference sequence). CDR3 in amino acids: CASSLLAGGQEYTGELFF. The CDR3 DNA is TGTGCCAGCAGTCTTTTAGCAGGGGGACAGGAGTACACCGGGGAGCTGTTTTTT.

The count of this clonotype is one. A read error may account for a junction end that differs from germline. This chain links TRBV7-4 with TRBJ1-2; no firm D call. CDR1 and CDR2 from the germline V gene are SGHVT and SQSDAQ. The CDR3 runs to 12 residues. The CDR3 here is CASSPFNYVYTF. The CDR3, as DNA: TGTGCCAGCAGCCCATTCAACTATGTCTACACCTTC.

This chain connects TRBV6-1 to TRBJ1-6; D may be TRBD1 (5 bases). This CDR3 contains 13 residues. V dropped 6 bases and J dropped 7 bases, with 10 bases sitting between them. Per the germline V gene, CDR1 is MNHNS and CDR2 is SASEGT. The CDR3 here is CASRETENSPLHF. DNA for the CDR3: TGTGCCAGCAGAGAGACAGAGAATTCACCCCTCCACTTT.

This chain's CDR3 is CASASGRFNEKLFF. CDR3 in DNA: TGTGCTAGTGCCTCGGGACGGTTTAATGAAAAACTGTTTTTT. This chain connects TRBV12-5 to TRBJ1-4; a weak D match, TRBD1 (5 bases). V lost 7 bases to trimming and J lost 4 bases, with 13 bases between them. From germline, CDR1 is LGHNT and CDR2 FRNRAP. The CDR3 consists of 14 residues.

This clonotype was counted ten times or more. J is TRBJ2-7 and V is TRBV7-6; D is possibly TRBD1 or TRBD2 (5 bases each). The CDR3 totals 14 residues. Germline CDR1 is SGHVS and CDR2 is FNYEAQ. The V gene lost 3 bases and the J gene lost 6 bases, with 15 bases spanning the gap. In nucleotides, the CDR3 is TGTGCCAGCAGCTTTCTAGTCGGGGCCGGCGAGCAGTACTTC. Protein: CASSFLVGAGEQYF.

This chain uses TRBV7-9 with TRBJ2-3; 8 bases are a match to TRBD1. The CDR3 extends over 19 amino acids. In germline, CDR1 is SEHNR, CDR2 FQNEAQ (reference sequence). Trimming at V came to 4 bases and at J to 0 bases, leaving 15 bases not matched to a gene. The CDR3 bases are TGTGCCAGCAGCTCACAGACCGGGACAGGCGATAGAAGCACAGATACGCAGTATTTT. Protein sequence: CASSSQTGTGDRSTDTQYF. The whole variable domain, remainder taken from reference TRBV7-9 and TRBJ2-3, is DTGVSQNPRHKITKRGQNVTFRCDPISEHNRLYWYRQTLGQGPEFLTYFQNEAQLEKSRLLSDRFSAERPKGSFSTLEIQRTEQGDSAMYLCASSSQTGTGDRSTDTQYFGPGTRLTVL.

This chain uses TRBV7-8 with TRBJ2-2; 8 nucleotides align to TRBD2. V shed 10 bases and J 1 base; nucleotides not matched to a gene: 11. This CDR3 has 16 residues. From germline, CDR1 is SGHVS and CDR2 FQNEAQ. CDR3 in amino acids: CAIPRGGGMNTGELFF. CDR3 bases: TGTGCCATCCCTCGGGGGGGAGGAATGAACACCGGGGAGCTGTTTTTT.

V is TRBV28 and J is TRBJ2-7; TRBD1 aligns across 7 bases. The germline gives CDR1 MDHEN, CDR2 SYDVKM. The CDR3 totals 17 residues. The trim removed 6 bases at V and 0 bases at J, leaving 14 bases unmatched. The CDR3 nucleotides are TGTGCCAGCAGCCTAGGCCCCATGTACAGGGGCTCCTACGAGCAGTACTTC. Protein product: CASSLGPMYRGSYEQYF.

The rearrangement joins TRBV28 to TRBJ1-1; D unresolved. The V gene's germline CDR1 is MDHEN and CDR2 SYDVKM. V was clipped by 4 bases and J by 4 bases, with 7 bases between them. The CDR3 is 12 amino acids. In DNA form, the CDR3 reads TGTGCCAGCAGTTCCCAGTCCACTGAAGCTTTCTTT. The encoded protein is CASSSQSTEAFF.

This clonotype was observed a handful of times. This sequence joins TRBV12-3 or TRBV12-4 and TRBJ1-1; D gene uncertain. This CDR3 has 13 residues. V lost 2 bases to trimming and J lost 2 bases, with 6 bases between them. CDR3 residues: CASSLMLNTEAFF. In nucleotides, the CDR3 is TGTGCCAGCAGTTTAATGTTAAACACTGAAGCTTTCTTT.

The rearrangement uses TRBV28 and TRBJ2-7, with TRBD1 as a possible D gene (6 bases). The CDR3 is 16 residues long. The germline V gene has CDR1 MDHEN and CDR2 SYDVKM. V dropped 7 bases and J dropped 3 bases, with 22 bases sitting between them. In nucleotides, the CDR3 is TGTGCCAGCACCCCGATACGAGGACAGAACGACTACGAGCAGTACTTC. This sequence encodes CASTPIRGQNDYEQYF.

The rearrangement uses TRBV5-5 and TRBJ1-4; D ambiguous. Trimming stripped 4 bases from V and 0 bases from J, with 7 bases between. Looked up from germline, CDR1 is SGHKS and CDR2 is YYEKEE (reference sequence). CDR3 length equals 14 residues. CDR3 region: CASSPTPTNEKLFF. As DNA, the CDR3 is TGTGCCAGCAGCCCGACACCAACTAATGAAAAACTGTTTTTT.

This clonotype came up a few times. The CDR3 sequence: CASSLYVVRSGNTIYF. The CDR3 coding sequence is TGTGCCAGCAGCTTATATGTAGTTCGCTCTGGAAACACCATATATTTT. This chain connects TRBV11-2 to TRBJ1-3, with D hard to call. Trimming stripped 2 bases from V and 0 bases from J, with 11 bases between. The CDR3 runs 16 residues. Looked up from germline, CDR1 is SGHAT and CDR2 is FQNNGV.

This clonotype was detected many times. CDR3 in amino acids: CASSTDRGLQPQHF. The DNA of the CDR3 is TGTGCCAGTAGTACTGACAGGGGGCTTCAGCCCCAGCATTTT. The V and J genes are TRBV19 and TRBJ1-5, with TRBD1 matching over 10 bases. The V and J ends lost 4 bases and 6 bases, in that order; junction bases with no gene match: 3. The germline V gene has CDR1 LNHDA and CDR2 SQIVND (reference sequence). This CDR3 has 14 residues.

The chain carries TRBV6-1 and TRBJ1-4; weak D call: TRBD1 (5 bases). The CDR3 runs to 15 residues. Trimming cost V 2 bases and J 8 bases, with 15 bases left between them. The germline gives CDR1 MNHNS, CDR2 SASEGT. The CDR3 bases are TGTGCCAGCAGTGAACATAAACAGGTTACGGAAAAACTGTTTTTT. As protein: CASSEHKQVTEKLFF.

This clonotype was seen repeatedly, ten times or more. This rearrangement joins TRBV6-5 to TRBJ2-3, with TRBD2 as a possible D gene (6 bases). The CDR3 runs 14 residues. Germline CDR1 is MNHEY and CDR2 is SVGAGI. Trimming shortened V by 2 bases and J by 0 bases, and 6 bases separated the two germline ends. In nucleotides, the CDR3 is TGTGCCAGCAGTTACGGGGGGAGCACAGATACGCAGTATTTT. It specifies CASSYGGSTDTQYF.

CDR3 coding DNA: TGCGCCAGCAGCCCAGGAGGTTCTTTCAATCAGCCCCAGCATTTT. It translates to CASSPGGSFNQPQHF. V and J are TRBV5-1 and TRBJ1-5; D is undetermined. The germline V gene has CDR1 SGHRS and CDR2 YFSETQ. CDR3 length equals 15 residues. V was shortened by 4 bases and J by 3 bases, with 14 bases between the two germline ends.

This clonotype was found once. Likely a read error: the CDR3 ends without its conserved phenylalanine or tryptophan. This rearrangement joins TRBV20-1 to TRBJ2-2, with TRBD2 matching over 8 bases. This CDR3 is built from 14 residues. The J segment lost 4 bases and the V segment lost 5 bases, leaving 6 bases of the junction unmatched. Germline V gives CDR1 DFQATT, CDR2 SNEGSKA (reference sequence). In DNA, the CDR3 is TGCAGTGCTCGAGGGCTAGCGGGCACCGGGGAGCTGTTTTGT. The encoded protein is CSARGLAGTGELFC.

The CDR3: CSAHTSGNNGELFF. CDR3 DNA: TGCAGTGCTCATACTAGCGGGAATAACGGGGAGCTGTTTTTT. The genes are TRBV20-1 and TRBJ2-2, with 10 bases lining up with TRBD2. The CDR3 loop spans 14 amino acids. Germline CDR1 reads DFQATT; CDR2 reads SNEGSKA (reference sequence). J gave up 7 bases and V 5 bases, and 7 bases lay outside the gene matches.